The 5 T cell receptor beta chains presented below share a single source sample, sequenced in a study of T cell responses to AZD1222 COVID-19 vaccine. Method: immunoSEQ multiplex PCR; TCRdb's copy keeps in-frame clones and lacks some. This table holds approximately 180,000 clones, roughly 92% found once. Here the sequenced sample was peripheral blood, taken on day 0 of AZD1222 vaccination. The receptors come from an adult in good health.

The rearrangement joins TRBV2 to TRBJ1-3; D is unresolved. The CDR3 sequence is 15 residues long. V lost 2 bases and J 0 bases, leaving 8 bases between the germline ends. CDR1 SNHLY and CDR2 FYNNEI come from the germline V gene. The CDR3 is CASSELVSSGNTIYF. CDR3 nucleotides: TGTGCCAGCAGTGAACTAGTGAGCTCTGGAAACACCATATATTTT.

The chain has TRBV28 and TRBJ2-5, with no clear D. The CDR3 has 13 amino acids. Trimming pared 5 bases from V and 3 bases from J, leaving 10 bases between. Germline V gene sequence: CDR1 MDHEN, CDR2 SYDVKM. CDR3 region: CASSKWAKETQYF. The CDR3 DNA reads TGTGCCAGCAGTAAATGGGCGAAAGAGACCCAGTACTTC.

The count of this clone is one. The rearrangement joins TRBV6-5 to TRBJ1-1; D might be TRBD1 (6 bases). The V end lost 7 bases, the J end lost 2 bases, and 14 bases lay between the germline ends. Looked up from germline, CDR1 is MNHEY and CDR2 is SVGAGI. There are 14 residues in the CDR3. The CDR3 spells CASTEQTGNTEAFF. The CDR3 DNA follows: TGTGCCAGCACCGAACAGACAGGTAACACTGAAGCTTTCTTT.

This chain links TRBV28 with TRBJ2-7, with 8 bases matching TRBD1. Losses at the gene ends were 4 bases for V and 4 bases for J; bases not matched to a gene: 15. The CDR3 is 17 amino acids. Germline V gene sequence: CDR1 MDHEN, CDR2 SYDVKM. As DNA, the CDR3 is TGTGCCAGCAGTTCCTGGACAGGGTATCGCTCAGAGTACGAGCAGTACGTC. It yields the protein CASSSWTGYRSEYEQYV.

This clone was seen only once. The chain has TRBV7-9 and TRBJ1-4; maybe TRBD1 (6 bases). V lost 5 bases, J lost 4 bases, and 14 bases lay in between. The CDR3 extends over 15 amino acids. The germline V gene has CDR1 SEHNR and CDR2 FQNEAQ (reference sequence). The CDR3 coding sequence is TGTGCCAGCAGCCCCCGGGACACACTTAATGAAAAACTGTTTTTT. This sequence encodes CASSPRDTLNEKLFF.